The clone carrying this T cell receptor beta chain was seen a few times. Clones were sequenced by immunoSEQ multiplex PCR, and TCRdb holds only the in-frame ones, with some missing. The repertoire holds about 90,000 clones, with 85% as singletons. This sample was included in a study of T cell responses to AZD1222 COVID-19 vaccine. The V gene end was trimmed by 5 bases and the J gene end by 6 bases; junction bases not matched to a gene: 11. The germline V gene has CDR1 SGHVS and CDR2 FQNEAQ. This CDR3 is 16 amino acids long. The input for sequencing was peripheral blood, taken 28 days after the second AZD1222 dose. V usage is TRBV7-8 and J usage is TRBJ2-1, with TRBD2 matching 9 bases. This TCR was recovered from an adult who received the AZD1222 COVID-19 vaccine. For the CDR3, the DNA is TGTGCCAGCAGCCCCCGGCGGGGGGGCTCGGTCAATGAGCAGTTCTTC. Translating gives CASSPRRGGSVNEQFF.